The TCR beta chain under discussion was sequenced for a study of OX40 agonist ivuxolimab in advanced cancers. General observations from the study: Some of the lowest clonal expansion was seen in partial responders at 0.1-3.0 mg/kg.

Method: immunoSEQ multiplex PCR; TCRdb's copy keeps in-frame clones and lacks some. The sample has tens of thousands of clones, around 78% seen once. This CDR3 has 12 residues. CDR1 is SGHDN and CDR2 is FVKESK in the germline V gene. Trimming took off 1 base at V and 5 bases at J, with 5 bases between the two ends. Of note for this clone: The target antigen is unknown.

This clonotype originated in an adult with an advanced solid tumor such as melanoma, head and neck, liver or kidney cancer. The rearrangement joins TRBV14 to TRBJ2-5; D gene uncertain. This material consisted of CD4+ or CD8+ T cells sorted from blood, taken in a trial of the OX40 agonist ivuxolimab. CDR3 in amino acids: CASSQVSETQYF. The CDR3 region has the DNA TGTGCCAGCAGCCAAGTTTCGGAGACCCAGTACTTC.